This T cell receptor (beta chain) was profiled in a study of T cells in Graves' hyperthyroidism and ophthalmopathy. Absence of ophthalmopathy progression within 18 months defined stable Graves' hyperthyroidism. V was pared by 6 bases and J by 14 bases, with 25 bases between. The CDR3 consists of 15 residues. As regards this clonotype: Its target is not known. A much larger clone is a single base away; this may be a read error.

Findings of the study overall: Prediction of ophthalmopathy progression came a median roughly 6.6 months pre-onset.

Template material for amplifying TCR beta CDR3 regions consisted of RNA transcripts. Researchers ran a first-round RT-PCR on the TCR CDR3 using the HTBI primer set. TCRdb re-derived calls from the multiplex PCR reads in MiXCR, one entry per CDR3 protein. The top ten hold over 11% of the sample, which has hundreds of thousands of distinct CDR3 sequences, 12% to 15% seen once. The specimen sequenced was blood. The origin of this receptor is a woman in her 40s with Graves' hyperthyroidism. The chain couples TRBV12-3 or TRBV12-4 to TRBJ2-2; tentatively, D is TRBD2 (5 bases). The CDR3 coding sequence is TGTGCCAGCAGCCATCGACGGCTAAACACCGGGGTTCTGTTTTTT. This codes for CASSHRRLNTGVLFF.